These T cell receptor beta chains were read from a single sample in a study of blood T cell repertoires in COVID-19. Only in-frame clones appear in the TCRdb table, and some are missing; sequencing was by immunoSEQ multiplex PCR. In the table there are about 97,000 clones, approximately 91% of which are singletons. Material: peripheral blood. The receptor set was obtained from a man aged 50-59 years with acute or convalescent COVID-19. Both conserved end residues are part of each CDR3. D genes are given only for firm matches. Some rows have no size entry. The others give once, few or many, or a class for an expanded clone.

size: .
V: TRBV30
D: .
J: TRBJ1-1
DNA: TGTGCCTGGAGTGTTGTTCGGGTAACTGAAGCTTTCTTT
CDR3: CAWSVVRVTEAFF

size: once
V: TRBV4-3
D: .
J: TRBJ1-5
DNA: TGCGCCAGCAGCCAAGATGGGCCCCTTAATAGCAATCAGCCCCAGCATTTT
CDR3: CASSQDGPLNSNQPQHF

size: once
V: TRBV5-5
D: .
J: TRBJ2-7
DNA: TGTGCCAGCAGCTTTCACGGAGTCTACGAGCAGTACTTC
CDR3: CASSFHGVYEQYF

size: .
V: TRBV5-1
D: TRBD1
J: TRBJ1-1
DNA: TGCGCCAGCAGCTTGGATAACCCGACAGGGGGCAGTTTCTTT
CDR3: CASSLDNPTGGSFF

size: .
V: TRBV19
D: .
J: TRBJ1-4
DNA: TGTGCCAGTATGGGCACAACTAATGAAAAACTGTTTTTT
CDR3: CASMGTTNEKLFF

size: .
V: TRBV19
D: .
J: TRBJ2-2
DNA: TGTGCCAGTAGTATTTGGACAGGGGAGCTGTTTTTT
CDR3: CASSIWTGELFF

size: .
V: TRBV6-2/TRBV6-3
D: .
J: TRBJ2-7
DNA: TGTGCCAGCAGTAGCGGTTCCTTCCTCTACGAGCAGTACTTC
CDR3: CASSSGSFLYEQYF

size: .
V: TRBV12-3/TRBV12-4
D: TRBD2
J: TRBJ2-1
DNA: TGTGCCCTCCGGGCTAGCGGGGCCCATGAGCAGTTCTTC
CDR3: CALRASGAHEQFF

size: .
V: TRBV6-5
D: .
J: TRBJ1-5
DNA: TGTGCCAGCAGCTCTAGGGGAAGGGGCAATCAGCCCCAGCATTTT
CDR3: CASSSRGRGNQPQHF

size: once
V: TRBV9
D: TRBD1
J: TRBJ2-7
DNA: TGTGCCAGCAGCTCCTCCCCGGGACAGGTTTCTTACGAGCAGTACTTC
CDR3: CASSSSPGQVSYEQYF

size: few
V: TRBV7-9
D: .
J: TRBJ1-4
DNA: TGTGCCAGCAGCCGATGGACAGCAGGGGAAGAAAAACTGTTTTTT
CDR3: CASSRWTAGEEKLFF

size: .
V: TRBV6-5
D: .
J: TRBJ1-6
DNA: TGTGCCAGCACCGTCCGGAGCTCCTATAATTCACCCCTCCACTTT
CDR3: CASTVRSSYNSPLHF

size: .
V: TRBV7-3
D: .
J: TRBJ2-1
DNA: TGTGCCAGCAGCTCTGATACTACTGGGAATGAGCAGTTCTTC
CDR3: CASSSDTTGNEQFF

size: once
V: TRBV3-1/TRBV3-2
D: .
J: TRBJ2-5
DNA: TGTGCCAGCAGCCAAACTAGTAGGGAGACCCAGTACTTC
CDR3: CASSQTSRETQYF

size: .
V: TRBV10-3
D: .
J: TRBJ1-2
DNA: TGTGCCACCGGAGAGGATAACTATGGCTACACCTTC
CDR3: CATGEDNYGYTF

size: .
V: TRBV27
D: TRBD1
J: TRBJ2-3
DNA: TGTGCCAGCAGTACCCGGGGGGACAGGGCCTCAAGCACAGATACGCAGTATTTT
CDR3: CASSTRGDRASSTDTQYF

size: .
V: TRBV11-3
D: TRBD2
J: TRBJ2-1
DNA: TGTGCCAGCAGCTTGGGGCTAGCGGGGGGGATCAATGAGCAGTTCTTC
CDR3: CASSLGLAGGINEQFF

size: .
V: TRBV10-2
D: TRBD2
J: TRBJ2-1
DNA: TGCGCCAGCAATTCCGGGACTAGCGGGGGGCCGGCCTACAATGAGCAGTTCTTC
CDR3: CASNSGTSGGPAYNEQFF

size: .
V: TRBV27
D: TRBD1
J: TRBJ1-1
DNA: TGTGCCAGCAGTCCACGACAGGGGTACACTGAAGCTTTCTTT
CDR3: CASSPRQGYTEAFF

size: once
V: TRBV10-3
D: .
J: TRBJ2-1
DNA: TGTGCCATCAGTGTCCAGGCCTTCTACAATGAGCAGTTCTTC
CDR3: CAISVQAFYNEQFF

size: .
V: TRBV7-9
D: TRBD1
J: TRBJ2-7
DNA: TGTGCCAGCAGCTCAACCGGGACAGGGGCATCCTACGAGCAGTACTTC
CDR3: CASSSTGTGASYEQYF

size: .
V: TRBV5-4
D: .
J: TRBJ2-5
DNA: TGTGCCAGCAGCGGAGGGACAGTCCAAGAGACCCAGTACTTC
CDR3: CASSGGTVQETQYF